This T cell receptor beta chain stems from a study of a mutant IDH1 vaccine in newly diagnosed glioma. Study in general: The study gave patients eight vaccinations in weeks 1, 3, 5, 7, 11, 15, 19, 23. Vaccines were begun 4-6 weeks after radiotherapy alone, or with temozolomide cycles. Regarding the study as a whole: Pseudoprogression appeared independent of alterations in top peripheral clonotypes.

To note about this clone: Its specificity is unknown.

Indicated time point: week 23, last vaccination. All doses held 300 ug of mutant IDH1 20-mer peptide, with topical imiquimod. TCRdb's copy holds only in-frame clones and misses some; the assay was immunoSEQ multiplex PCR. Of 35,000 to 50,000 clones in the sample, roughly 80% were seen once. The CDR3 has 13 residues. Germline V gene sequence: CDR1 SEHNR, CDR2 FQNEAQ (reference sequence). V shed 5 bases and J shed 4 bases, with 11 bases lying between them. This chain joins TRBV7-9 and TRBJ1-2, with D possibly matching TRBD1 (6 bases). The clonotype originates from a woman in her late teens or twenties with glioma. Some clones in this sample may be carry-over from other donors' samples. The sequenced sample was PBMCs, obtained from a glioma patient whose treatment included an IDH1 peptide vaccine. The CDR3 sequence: CASSRDNSYGYTF. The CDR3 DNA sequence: TGTGCCAGCAGCCGGGACAACTCCTATGGCTACACCTTC.